The present TCR beta chain was sequenced within a study of shared clonotypes between healthy human individuals. Trimming took off 1 base at V and 1 base at J, with 10 bases between the two ends. The CDR3 runs 15 residues. CDR1 is LNHNV, CDR2 YYDKDF, per germline (reference sequence). The method was immunoSEQ multiplex PCR; TCRdb's version includes in-frame clones alone and lacks a portion of them. The sample has approximately 1.5 million clones; around 98.5% are singletons. The chain links TRBV15 to TRBJ1-1; D not resolved. This TCR was sampled from a man aged 30 to 39 in good health. Sequenced: naive CD4+ T cells sorted from blood. Documented subset: CD45RA+ positively selected. The CDR3 region is CATSRGRRQNTEAFF. Written as DNA, the CDR3 is TGTGCCACCAGCAGAGGGAGGCGGCAGAACACTGAAGCTTTCTTT.